This is a list of T cell receptor beta chains from one sample in a study of T cell responses to AZD1222 COVID-19 vaccine. Assay used: immunoSEQ multiplex PCR; TCRdb lists only in-frame clones, some missing. The repertoire has 140,000 to 150,000 clones, roughly nine tenths of them found once; the top ten carry roughly 3.7%. The source was peripheral blood, collected on day 0 of AZD1222 vaccination. The receptors come from an adult in good health. Each CDR3 is given with its conserved first and last residue. Fields, in order: V gene, D gene, J gene, clone size, CDR3 protein, CDR3 DNA. The D gene is left open where the match is weak. Only part of the rows carry a size: once, few, many, or a class if the clone is expanded.

V: TRBV10-3
D: TRBD1
J: TRBJ1-5
size: NA
CDR3: CAISGTGDQPQHF
DNA: TGTGCCATCAGTGGGACAGGGGATCAGCCCCAGCATTTT

V: TRBV6-5
D: NA
J: TRBJ1-2
size: NA
CDR3: CASSYSRGIDGYTF
DNA: TGTGCCAGCAGTTACTCGAGAGGGATTGACGGCTACACCTTC

V: TRBV3-1/TRBV3-2
D: NA
J: TRBJ1-1
size: NA
CDR3: CASSQNNGAIGAFF
DNA: TGTGCCAGCAGCCAAAATAACGGGGCGATCGGAGCTTTCTTT

V: TRBV6-1
D: NA
J: TRBJ2-7
size: NA
CDR3: CASSDILTRYEQYF
DNA: TGTGCCAGCAGTGATATCCTTACCCGCTACGAGCAGTACTTC

V: TRBV19
D: NA
J: TRBJ2-7
size: NA
CDR3: CASSIGHTYEQYF
DNA: TGTGCCAGTAGTATAGGCCATACCTACGAGCAGTACTTC

V: TRBV5-1
D: TRBD2
J: TRBJ2-1
size: NA
CDR3: CASSRSGRSDEQFF
DNA: TGCGCCAGCAGCCGTAGCGGGAGGTCTGATGAGCAGTTCTTC

V: TRBV3-1/TRBV3-2
D: NA
J: TRBJ1-2
size: few
CDR3: CASSQGTDGYTF
DNA: TGTGCCAGCAGCCAGGGGACCGATGGCTACACCTTC

V: TRBV5-8
D: NA
J: TRBJ1-2
size: few
CDR3: CASSRPGEINYGYTF
DNA: TGTGCCAGCAGCCGCCCAGGGGAAATTAACTATGGCTACACCTTC

V: TRBV7-2
D: NA
J: TRBJ1-2
size: NA
CDR3: CASSLKGATRGYTF
DNA: TGTGCCAGCAGCTTGAAAGGGGCCACCCGTGGCTACACCTTC

V: TRBV25-1
D: NA
J: TRBJ2-1
size: NA
CDR3: CASSEFGGRGYNEQFF
DNA: TGTGCCAGCAGTGAATTTGGGGGAAGGGGGTACAATGAGCAGTTCTTC

V: TRBV19
D: NA
J: TRBJ1-2
size: NA
CDR3: CATSPGGNYGYTF
DNA: TGTGCCACCAGTCCTGGGGGTAACTATGGCTACACCTTC

V: TRBV10-2
D: TRBD1
J: TRBJ1-6
size: NA
CDR3: CASSPLLTGVSSPLHF
DNA: TGCGCCAGCAGTCCCCTCCTAACAGGGGTAAGCTCACCCCTCCACTTT

V: TRBV28
D: NA
J: TRBJ2-7
size: NA
CDR3: CASNTWAYEQYF
DNA: TGTGCCAGCAACACATGGGCTTACGAGCAGTACTTC

V: TRBV14
D: NA
J: TRBJ2-1
size: NA
CDR3: CASSQVYNEQFF
DNA: TGTGCCAGCAGCCAGGTCTACAATGAGCAGTTCTTC

V: TRBV19
D: NA
J: TRBJ2-7
size: NA
CDR3: CASSFRQAYEQYF
DNA: TGTGCCAGTAGTTTTCGACAGGCCTACGAGCAGTACTTC

V: TRBV28
D: TRBD2
J: TRBJ2-7
size: NA
CDR3: CASSSIAGGYEQYF
DNA: TGTGCCAGCAGTTCTATAGCGGGAGGTTACGAGCAGTACTTC